These T cell receptor beta chains were read from a single sample in a study of blood T cell repertoires in COVID-19. The protocol was immunoSEQ multiplex PCR, while the TCRdb copy is restricted to in-frame clones and leaves out a portion. The sample records approximately 430,000 clones, 80% to 90% being singletons. The sequencing input was peripheral blood. The receptors shown here come from a woman aged 30 to 39 with active or convalescent COVID-19. The conserved cysteine and the conserved F or W are not part of the CDR3 here. Each record gives: D gene, V gene, J gene, CDR3 protein. D genes are given only for firm matches.

NA	TRBV5-4	TRBJ2-7	ASSLERASYEQY
TRBD1	TRBV3-1/TRBV3-2	TRBJ1-2	ASTTGGYGYT
NA	TRBV12-3/TRBV12-4	TRBJ1-2	ASSGLRENGYT
NA	TRBV7-8	TRBJ2-1	ASSLASGDEQF
NA	TRBV5-8	TRBJ1-2	ASSLVSEINYGYT
TRBD1	TRBV28	TRBJ2-7	ASSHGQGATYEQY
TRBD1	TRBV18	TRBJ1-4	ASSPPGGSEKLF
TRBD1	TRBV3-1/TRBV3-2	TRBJ1-1	ASSQDGQGPLNTEAF
NA	TRBV27	TRBJ2-1	ASSLAGHNEQF
NA	TRBV10-3	TRBJ1-2	AISEIKPTHGYT
TRBD2	TRBV4-1	TRBJ2-7	ASSHGSGLADVYEQY
TRBD1	TRBV5-1	TRBJ1-1	ASSKGQVDIEAF
NA	TRBV11-2	TRBJ1-2	ASSTGGGYT
NA	TRBV19	TRBJ2-1	ASSGGHIINEQF
NA	TRBV15	TRBJ1-1	ATSRARGYNTEAF
NA	TRBV10-2	TRBJ1-3	ASGPPAGNTIY
NA	TRBV7-2	TRBJ1-1	ASRSQGLMNTEAF
TRBD1	TRBV19	TRBJ2-4	ASNRQGMSNIQY
TRBD1	TRBV11-3	TRBJ2-2	ASSLHRGEWTGELF
TRBD1	TRBV11-3	TRBJ2-1	ASSLGTGTVYNEQF
NA	TRBV2	TRBJ1-1	ASLRGFLNTEAF
TRBD2	TRBV4-2	TRBJ2-1	ASSQSSGASYNEQF
NA	TRBV18	TRBJ2-3	ASSPPPGLNTQY
NA	TRBV2	TRBJ2-7	ASSERAGLVLGYEQY
TRBD1	TRBV18	TRBJ2-2	ASSHSGTGLITGELF
TRBD1	TRBV2	TRBJ2-7	ASSVGTGYYEQY
NA	TRBV2	TRBJ2-1	ASSEAPADSIYNEQF
NA	TRBV9	TRBJ2-7	ASSEQPSIDEQY
NA	TRBV15	TRBJ2-7	ATSVREGLFEQY
TRBD1	TRBV2	TRBJ1-5	ASSEQTGVNQPQH
NA	TRBV21-1	TRBJ1-2	ASSQGGGYGYT
NA	TRBV27	TRBJ1-1	ASSLLGTNTEAF
TRBD1	TRBV11-2	TRBJ1-1	ASSLGDRGAEAF
TRBD1	TRBV11-2	TRBJ1-1	ASRQTGSGTEAF
TRBD2	TRBV5-1	TRBJ2-5	ASSIGLAGGIQETQY
TRBD1	TRBV19	TRBJ1-2	ASSRTGANYGYT
TRBD2	TRBV10-1	TRBJ2-7	AISRCSGNSYEQY
NA	TRBV7-8	TRBJ2-7	ASSLAGQHYEQY
TRBD2	TRBV6-1	TRBJ2-3	ASSERLAGLTDTQY
NA	TRBV7-2	TRBJ1-2	ASSLGGGGNYGYT
NA	TRBV19	TRBJ2-5	ASSIFFPGGPGETQY
NA	TRBV27	TRBJ1-5	ASSLKGNQPQH
NA	TRBV6-5	TRBJ1-5	ASKRGNQPQH
TRBD1	TRBV29-1	TRBJ1-5	SVRGQDNQPQH